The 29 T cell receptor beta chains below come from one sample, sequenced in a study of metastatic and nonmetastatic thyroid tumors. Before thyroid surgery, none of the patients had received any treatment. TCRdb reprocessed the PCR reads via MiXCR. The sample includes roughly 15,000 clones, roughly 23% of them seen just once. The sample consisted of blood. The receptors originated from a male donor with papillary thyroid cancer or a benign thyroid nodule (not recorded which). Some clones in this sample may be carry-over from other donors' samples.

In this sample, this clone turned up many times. Written as DNA, the CDR3 is TGTGCCACCAGCACTATAGGGACAGGCCAAGAGACCCAGTACTTC. This translates into CATSTIGTGQETQYF. V and J are TRBV15 and TRBJ2-5; TRBD1 aligns across 8 bases. V gave up 4 bases and J gave up 1 base; unmatched junction bases: 5. The CDR3 runs to 15 residues. Germline lookup yields CDR1 LNHNV and CDR2 YYDKDF (reference sequence).

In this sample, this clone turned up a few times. Here the CDR3 DNA reads TGTGCCAGCAGCTTAGCGCTCGGGACAGCGGGATATGGCTACACCTTC. Translated: CASSLALGTAGYGYTF. This chain joins TRBV7-2 and TRBJ1-2; 7 bases map to TRBD1. Germline CDR1 reads SGHTA; CDR2 reads FQGNSA. The CDR3 runs to 16 residues. V shed 0 bases, J shed 5 bases, and the junction held 9 bases outside the gene matches.

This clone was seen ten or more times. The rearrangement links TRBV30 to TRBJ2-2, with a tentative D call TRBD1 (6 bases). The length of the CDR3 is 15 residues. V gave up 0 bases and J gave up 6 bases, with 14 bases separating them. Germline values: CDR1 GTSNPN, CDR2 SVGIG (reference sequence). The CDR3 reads CAWSVRDTFSGELFF. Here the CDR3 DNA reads TGTGCCTGGAGTGTACGGGACACGTTTTCCGGGGAGCTGTTTTTT.

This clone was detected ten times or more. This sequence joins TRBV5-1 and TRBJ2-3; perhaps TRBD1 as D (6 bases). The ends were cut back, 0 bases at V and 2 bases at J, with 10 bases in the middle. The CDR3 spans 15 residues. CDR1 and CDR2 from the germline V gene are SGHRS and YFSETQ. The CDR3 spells CASSLGTVDTDTQYF. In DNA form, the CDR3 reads TGCGCCAGCAGCTTGGGGACAGTTGACACAGATACGCAGTATTTT.

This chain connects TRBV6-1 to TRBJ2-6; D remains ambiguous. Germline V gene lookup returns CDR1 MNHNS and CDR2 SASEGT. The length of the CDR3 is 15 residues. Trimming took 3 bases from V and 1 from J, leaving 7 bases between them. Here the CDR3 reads CASSDTESGANVLTF. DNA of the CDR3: TGTGCCAGCAGTGACACGGAATCTGGGGCCAACGTCCTGACTTTC.

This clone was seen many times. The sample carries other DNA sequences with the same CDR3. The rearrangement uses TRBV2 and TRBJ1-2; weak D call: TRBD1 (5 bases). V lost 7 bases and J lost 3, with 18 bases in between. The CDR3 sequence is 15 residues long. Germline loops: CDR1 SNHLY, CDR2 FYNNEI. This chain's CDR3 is CASNRGASLDYGYTF. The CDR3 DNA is TGTGCCAGCAACCGAGGGGCCTCGCTCGACTATGGCTACACCTTC.

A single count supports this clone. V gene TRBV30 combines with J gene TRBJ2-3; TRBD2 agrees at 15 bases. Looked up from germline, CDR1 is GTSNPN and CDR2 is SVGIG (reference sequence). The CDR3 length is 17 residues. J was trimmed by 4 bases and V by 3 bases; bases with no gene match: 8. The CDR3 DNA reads TGTGCCTGGAGCTCGGGACTAGCGGGGGGCCTCCCAGATACGCAGTATTTT. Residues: CAWSSGLAGGLPDTQYF.

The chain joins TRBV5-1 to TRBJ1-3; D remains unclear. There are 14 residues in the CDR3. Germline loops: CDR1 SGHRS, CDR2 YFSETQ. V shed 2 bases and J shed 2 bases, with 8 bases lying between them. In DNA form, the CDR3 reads TGCGCCAGCAGCTTAGGCACTCCTGGAAACACCATATATTTT. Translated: CASSLGTPGNTIYF.

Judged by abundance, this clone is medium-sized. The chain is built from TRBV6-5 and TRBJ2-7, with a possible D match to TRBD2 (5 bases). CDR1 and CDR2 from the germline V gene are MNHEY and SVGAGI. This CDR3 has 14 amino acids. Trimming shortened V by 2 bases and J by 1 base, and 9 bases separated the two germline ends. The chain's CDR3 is CASSYMSGSYEQYF. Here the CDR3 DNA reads TGTGCCAGCAGTTACATGAGCGGTTCCTACGAGCAGTACTTC.

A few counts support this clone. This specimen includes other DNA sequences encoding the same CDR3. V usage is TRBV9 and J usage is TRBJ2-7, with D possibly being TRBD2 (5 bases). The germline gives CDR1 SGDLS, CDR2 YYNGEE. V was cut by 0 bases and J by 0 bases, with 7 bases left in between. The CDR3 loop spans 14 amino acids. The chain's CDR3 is CASSVGSDSYEQYF. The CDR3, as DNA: TGTGCCAGCAGCGTAGGTAGCGACTCCTACGAGCAGTACTTC.

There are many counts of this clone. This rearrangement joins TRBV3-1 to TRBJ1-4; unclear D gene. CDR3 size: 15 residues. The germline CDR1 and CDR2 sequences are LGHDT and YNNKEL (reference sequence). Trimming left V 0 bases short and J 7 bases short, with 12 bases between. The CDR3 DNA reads TGTGCCAGCAGCCAAGACGGGCTCTCCCGTGAAAAACTGTTTTTT. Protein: CASSQDGLSREKLFF. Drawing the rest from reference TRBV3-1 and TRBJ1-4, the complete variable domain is DTAVSQTPKYLVTQMGNDKSIKCEQNLGHDTMYWYKQDSKKFLKIMFSYNNKELIINETVPNRFSPKSPDKAHLNLHINSLELGDSAVYFCASSQDGLSREKLFFGSGTQLSVL.

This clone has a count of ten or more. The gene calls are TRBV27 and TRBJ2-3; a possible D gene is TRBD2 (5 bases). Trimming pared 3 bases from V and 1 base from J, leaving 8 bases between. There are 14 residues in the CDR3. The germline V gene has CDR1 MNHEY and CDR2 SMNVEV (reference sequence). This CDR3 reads CASSLAAGTDTQYF. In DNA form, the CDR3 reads TGTGCCAGCAGTTTGGCAGCGGGCACAGATACGCAGTATTTT.

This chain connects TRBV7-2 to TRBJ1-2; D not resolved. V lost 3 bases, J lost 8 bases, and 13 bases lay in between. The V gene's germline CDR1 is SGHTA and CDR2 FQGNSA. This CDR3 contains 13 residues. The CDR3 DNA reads TGTGCCAGCAGCTTGGGTCCAGATAGCGGCTACACCTTC. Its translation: CASSLGPDSGYTF.

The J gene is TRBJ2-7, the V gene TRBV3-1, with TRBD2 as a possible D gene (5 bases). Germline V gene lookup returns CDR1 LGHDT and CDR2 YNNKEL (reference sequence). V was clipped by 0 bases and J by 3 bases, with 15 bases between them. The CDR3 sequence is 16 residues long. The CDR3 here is CASSQEGLAGVYEQYF. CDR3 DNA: TGTGCCAGCAGCCAAGAAGGACTGGCTGGGGTCTACGAGCAGTACTTC.

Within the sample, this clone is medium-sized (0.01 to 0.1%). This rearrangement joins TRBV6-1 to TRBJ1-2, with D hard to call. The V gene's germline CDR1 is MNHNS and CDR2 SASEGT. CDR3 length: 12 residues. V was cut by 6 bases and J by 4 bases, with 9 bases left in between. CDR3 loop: CASRLGTYGYTF. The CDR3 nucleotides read TGTGCCAGCAGGTTGGGAACCTATGGCTACACCTTC.

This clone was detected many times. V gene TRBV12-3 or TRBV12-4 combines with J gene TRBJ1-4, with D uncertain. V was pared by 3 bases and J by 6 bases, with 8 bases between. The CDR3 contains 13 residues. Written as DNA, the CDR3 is TGTGCCAGCAGTTTGAACACCTATGAAAAACTGTTTTTT. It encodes CASSLNTYEKLFF.

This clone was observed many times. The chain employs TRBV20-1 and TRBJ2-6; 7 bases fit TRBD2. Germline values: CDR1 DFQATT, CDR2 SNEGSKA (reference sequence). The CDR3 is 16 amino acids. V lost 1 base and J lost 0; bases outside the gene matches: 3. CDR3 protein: CSARGGGFSGANVLTF. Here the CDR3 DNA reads TGCAGTGCTAGAGGCGGGGGTTTCTCTGGGGCCAACGTCCTGACTTTC.

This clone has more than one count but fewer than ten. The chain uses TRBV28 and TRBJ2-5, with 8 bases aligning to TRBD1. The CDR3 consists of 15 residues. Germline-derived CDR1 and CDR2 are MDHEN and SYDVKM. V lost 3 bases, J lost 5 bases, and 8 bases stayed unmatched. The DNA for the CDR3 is TGTGCCAGCAGTTTCGGGACAGGCGGGGTGGAGACCCAGTACTTC. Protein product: CASSFGTGGVETQYF.

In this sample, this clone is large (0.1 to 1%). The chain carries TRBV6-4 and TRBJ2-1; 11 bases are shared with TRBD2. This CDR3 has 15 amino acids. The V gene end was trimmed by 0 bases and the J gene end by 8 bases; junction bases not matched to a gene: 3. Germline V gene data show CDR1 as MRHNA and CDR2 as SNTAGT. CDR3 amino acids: CASSDSSGGAYEQFF. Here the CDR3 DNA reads TGTGCCAGCAGTGACTCTAGCGGGGGGGCCTATGAGCAGTTCTTC.

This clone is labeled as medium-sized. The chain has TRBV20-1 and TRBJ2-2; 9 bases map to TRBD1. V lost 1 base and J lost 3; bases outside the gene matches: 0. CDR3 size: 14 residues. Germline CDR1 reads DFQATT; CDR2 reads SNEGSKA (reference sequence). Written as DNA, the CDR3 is TGCAGTGCTAGAGGGGACAGGGACACCGGGGAGCTGTTTTTT. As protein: CSARGDRDTGELFF.

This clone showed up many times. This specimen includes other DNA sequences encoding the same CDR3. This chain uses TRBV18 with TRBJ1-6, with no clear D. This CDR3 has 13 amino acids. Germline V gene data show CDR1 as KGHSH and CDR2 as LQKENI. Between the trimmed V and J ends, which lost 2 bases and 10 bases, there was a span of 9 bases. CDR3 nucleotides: TGTGCCAGCTCACCAGGCCATGAATCACCCCTCCACTTT. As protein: CASSPGHESPLHF.

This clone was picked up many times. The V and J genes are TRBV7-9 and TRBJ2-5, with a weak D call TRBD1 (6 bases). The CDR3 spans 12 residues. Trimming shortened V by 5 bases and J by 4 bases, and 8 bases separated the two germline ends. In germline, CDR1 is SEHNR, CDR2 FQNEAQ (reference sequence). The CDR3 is CASSTDRETQYF. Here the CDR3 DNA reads TGTGCCAGCAGCACGGACAGAGAGACCCAGTACTTC.

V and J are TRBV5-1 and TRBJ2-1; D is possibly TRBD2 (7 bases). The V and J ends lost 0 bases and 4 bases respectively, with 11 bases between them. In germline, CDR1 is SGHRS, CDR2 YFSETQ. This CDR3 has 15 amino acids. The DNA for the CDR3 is TGCGCCAGCAGCTTGGCAGGGGAGGGTTACAATGAGCAGTTCTTC. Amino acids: CASSLAGEGYNEQFF.

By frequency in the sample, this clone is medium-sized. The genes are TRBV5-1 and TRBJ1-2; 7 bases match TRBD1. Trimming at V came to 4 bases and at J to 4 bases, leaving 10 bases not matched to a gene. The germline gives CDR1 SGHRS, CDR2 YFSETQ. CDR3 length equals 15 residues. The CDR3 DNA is TGCGCCAGCAGCCCTCGACAGGGTTGGGGCTATGGCTACACCTTC. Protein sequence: CASSPRQGWGYGYTF.

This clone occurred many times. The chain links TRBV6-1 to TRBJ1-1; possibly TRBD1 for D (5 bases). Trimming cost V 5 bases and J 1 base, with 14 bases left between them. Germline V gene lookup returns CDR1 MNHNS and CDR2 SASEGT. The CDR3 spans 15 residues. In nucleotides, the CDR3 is TGTGCCAGCAGTTCTATCGACAGTAGGAACACTGAAGCTTTCTTT. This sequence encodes CASSSIDSRNTEAFF.

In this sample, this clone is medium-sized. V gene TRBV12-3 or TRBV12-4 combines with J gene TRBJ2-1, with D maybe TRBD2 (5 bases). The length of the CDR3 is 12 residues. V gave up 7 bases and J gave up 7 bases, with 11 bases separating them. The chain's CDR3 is CASTAGGNEQFF. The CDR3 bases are TGTGCCAGCACTGCGGGCGGTAATGAGCAGTTCTTC.

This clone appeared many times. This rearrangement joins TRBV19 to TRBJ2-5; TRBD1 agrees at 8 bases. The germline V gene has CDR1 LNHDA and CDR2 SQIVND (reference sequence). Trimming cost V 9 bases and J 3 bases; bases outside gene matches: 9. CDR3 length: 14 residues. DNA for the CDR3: TGTGCCAGCGCGGACAGGGATAGGGAAGAGACCCAGTACTTC. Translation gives CASADRDREETQYF.

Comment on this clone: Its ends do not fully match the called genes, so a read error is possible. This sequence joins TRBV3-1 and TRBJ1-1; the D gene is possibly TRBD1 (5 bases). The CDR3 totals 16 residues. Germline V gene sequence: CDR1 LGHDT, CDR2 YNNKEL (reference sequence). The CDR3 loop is CAGSQDSIGGNTEAFF. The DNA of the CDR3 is TGTGCCGGCAGCCAAGATTCTATCGGGGGTAACACTGAAGCTTTCTTT. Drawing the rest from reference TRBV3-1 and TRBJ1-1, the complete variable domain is DTAVSQTPKYLVTQMGNDKSIKCEQNLGHDTMYWYKQDSKKFLKIMFSYNNKELIINETVPNRFSPKSPDKAHLNLHINSLELGDSAVYFCAGSQDSIGGNTEAFFGQGTRLTVV.

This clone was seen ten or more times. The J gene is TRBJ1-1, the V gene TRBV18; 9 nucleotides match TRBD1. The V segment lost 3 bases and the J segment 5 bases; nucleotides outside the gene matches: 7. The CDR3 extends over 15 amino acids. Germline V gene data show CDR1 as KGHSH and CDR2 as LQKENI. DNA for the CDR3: TGTGCCAGCTCACCGAGGACAGGGGAGGGTACTGAAGCTTTCTTT. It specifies CASSPRTGEGTEAFF.